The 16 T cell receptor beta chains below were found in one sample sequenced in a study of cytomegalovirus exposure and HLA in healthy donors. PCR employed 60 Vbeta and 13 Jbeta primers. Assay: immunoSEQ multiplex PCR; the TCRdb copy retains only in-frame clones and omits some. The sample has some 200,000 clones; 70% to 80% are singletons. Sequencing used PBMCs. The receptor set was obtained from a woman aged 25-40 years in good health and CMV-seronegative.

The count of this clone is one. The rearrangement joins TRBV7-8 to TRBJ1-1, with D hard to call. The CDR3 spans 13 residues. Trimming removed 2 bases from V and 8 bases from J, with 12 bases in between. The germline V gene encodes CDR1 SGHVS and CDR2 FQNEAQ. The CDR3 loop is CASSLFSSTEAFF. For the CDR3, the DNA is TGTGCCAGCAGCTTATTTAGTTCGACAGAAGCTTTCTTT.

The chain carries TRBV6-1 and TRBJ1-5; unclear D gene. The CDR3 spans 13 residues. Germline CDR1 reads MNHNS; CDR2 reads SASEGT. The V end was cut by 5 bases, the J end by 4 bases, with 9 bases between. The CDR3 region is CASSSRGNQPQHF. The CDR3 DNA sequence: TGTGCCAGCAGTAGCCGGGGTAATCAGCCCCAGCATTTT.

The CDR3 DNA follows: TGTGCCAGCAGTTACATCTGGGGGAGGGGGCAGCCCCAGCATTTT. It translates to CASSYIWGRGQPQHF. The V call is TRBV6-5, the J call TRBJ1-5; D is perhaps TRBD1 (6 bases). The CDR3 has 15 residues. V shed 2 bases and J shed 7 bases, with 15 bases lying between them. Looked up from germline, CDR1 is MNHEY and CDR2 is SVGAGI.

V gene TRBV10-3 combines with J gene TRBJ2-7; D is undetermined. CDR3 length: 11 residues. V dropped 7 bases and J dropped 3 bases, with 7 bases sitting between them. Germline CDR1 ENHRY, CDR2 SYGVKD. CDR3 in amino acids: CAITPGYEQYF. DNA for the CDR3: TGTGCCATCACCCCCGGCTACGAGCAGTACTTC.

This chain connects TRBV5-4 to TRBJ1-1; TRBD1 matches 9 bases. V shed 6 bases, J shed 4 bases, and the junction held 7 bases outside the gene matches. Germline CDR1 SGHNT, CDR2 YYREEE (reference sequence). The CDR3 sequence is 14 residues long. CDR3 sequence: CASNRDRESTEAFF. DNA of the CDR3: TGTGCCAGCAACCGGGACAGGGAATCCACTGAAGCTTTCTTT.

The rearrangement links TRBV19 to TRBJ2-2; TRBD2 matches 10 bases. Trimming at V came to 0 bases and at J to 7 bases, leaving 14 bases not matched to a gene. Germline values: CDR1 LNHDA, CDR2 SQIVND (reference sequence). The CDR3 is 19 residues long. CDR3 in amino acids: CASSIDPALLAGWVGELFF. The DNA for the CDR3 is TGTGCCAGTAGTATAGATCCCGCCTTACTAGCGGGATGGGTCGGGGAGCTGTTTTTT.

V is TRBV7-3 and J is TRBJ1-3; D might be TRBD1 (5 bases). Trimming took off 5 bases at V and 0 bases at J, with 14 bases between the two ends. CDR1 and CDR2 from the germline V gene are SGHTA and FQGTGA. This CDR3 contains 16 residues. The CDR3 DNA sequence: TGTGCCAGCAGCCCGGAAGGGGTACCCTCTGGAAACACCATATATTTT. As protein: CASSPEGVPSGNTIYF.

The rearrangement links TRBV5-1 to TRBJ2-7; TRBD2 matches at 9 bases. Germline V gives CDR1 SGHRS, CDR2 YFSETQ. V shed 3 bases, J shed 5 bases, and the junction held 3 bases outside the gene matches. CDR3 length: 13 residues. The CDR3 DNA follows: TGCGCCAGCAGCTGGACTAGCGTTGACGAGCAGTACTTC. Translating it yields CASSWTSVDEQYF.

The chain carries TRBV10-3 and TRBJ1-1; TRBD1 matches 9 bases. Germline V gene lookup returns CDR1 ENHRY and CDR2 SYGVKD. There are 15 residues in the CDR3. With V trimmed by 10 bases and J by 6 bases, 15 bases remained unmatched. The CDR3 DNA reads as TGTGCCACCCGACTAGGGACAGGGCAGAAGGCTGAAGCTTTCTTT. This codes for CATRLGTGQKAEAFF.

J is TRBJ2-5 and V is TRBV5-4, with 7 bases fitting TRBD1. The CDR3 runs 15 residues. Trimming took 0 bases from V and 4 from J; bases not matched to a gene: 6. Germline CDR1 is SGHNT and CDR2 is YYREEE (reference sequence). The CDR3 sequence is CASSLVPTGTETQYF. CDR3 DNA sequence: TGTGCCAGCAGCTTGGTCCCGACAGGGACAGAGACCCAGTACTTC.

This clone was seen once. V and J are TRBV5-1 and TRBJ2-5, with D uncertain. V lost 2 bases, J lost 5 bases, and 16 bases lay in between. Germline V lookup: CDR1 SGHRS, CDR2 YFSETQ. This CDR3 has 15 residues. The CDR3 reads CASSFRQSLGETQYF. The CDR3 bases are TGCGCCAGCAGCTTTAGACAATCTCTTGGGGAGACCCAGTACTTC. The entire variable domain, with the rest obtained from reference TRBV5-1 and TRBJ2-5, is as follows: KAGVTQTPRYLIKTRGQQVTLSCSPISGHRSVSWYQQTPGQGLQFLFEYFSETQRNKGNFPGRFSGRQFSNSRSEMNVSTLELGDSALYLCASSFRQSLGETQYFGPGTRLLVL.

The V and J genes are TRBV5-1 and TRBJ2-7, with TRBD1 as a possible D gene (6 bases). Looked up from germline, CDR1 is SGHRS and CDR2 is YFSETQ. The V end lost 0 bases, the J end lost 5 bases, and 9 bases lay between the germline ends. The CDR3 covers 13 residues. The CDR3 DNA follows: TGCGCCAGCAGCTTGGACAGGGTAGACGAGCAGTACTTC. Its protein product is CASSLDRVDEQYF.

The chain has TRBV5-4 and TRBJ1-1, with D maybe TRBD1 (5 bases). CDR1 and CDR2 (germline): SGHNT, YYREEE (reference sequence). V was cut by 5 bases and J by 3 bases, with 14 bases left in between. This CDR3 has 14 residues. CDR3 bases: TGTGCCAGCAGTTACCGGCCCAGGGACACTGAAGCTTTCTTT. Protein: CASSYRPRDTEAFF.

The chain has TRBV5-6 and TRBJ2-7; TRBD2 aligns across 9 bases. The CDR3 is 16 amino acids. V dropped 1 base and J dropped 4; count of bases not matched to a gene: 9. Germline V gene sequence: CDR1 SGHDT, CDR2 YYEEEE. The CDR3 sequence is CASSLLDAGGLYEQYF. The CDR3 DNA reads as TGTGCCAGCAGCTTGTTAGACGCGGGAGGGTTATACGAGCAGTACTTC. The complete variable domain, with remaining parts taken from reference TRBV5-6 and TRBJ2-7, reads DAGVTQSPTHLIKTRGQQVTLRCSPKSGHDTVSWYQQALGQGPQFIFQYYEEEERQRGNFPDRFSGHQFPNYSSELNVNALLLGDSALYLCASSLLDAGGLYEQYFGPGTRLTVT.

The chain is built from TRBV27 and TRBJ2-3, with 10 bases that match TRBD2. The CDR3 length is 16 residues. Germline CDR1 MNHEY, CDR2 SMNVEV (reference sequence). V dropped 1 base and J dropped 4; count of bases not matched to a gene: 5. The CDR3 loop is CASSLLASGGPDTQYF. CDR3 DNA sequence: TGTGCCAGCAGTTTATTAGCTAGCGGGGGCCCAGATACGCAGTATTTT.

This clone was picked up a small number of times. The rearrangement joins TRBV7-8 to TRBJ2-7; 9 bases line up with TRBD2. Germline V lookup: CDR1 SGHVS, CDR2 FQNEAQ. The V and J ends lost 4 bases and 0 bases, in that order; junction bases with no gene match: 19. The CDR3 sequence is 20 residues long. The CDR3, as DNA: TGTGCCAGCAGCTACACCATCCCCATTCGCGGGAGGGGAAGCTCCTACGAGCAGTACTTC. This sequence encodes CASSYTIPIRGRGSSYEQYF.